This T cell receptor (beta chain) comes out of a study of Ad26.COV2.S vaccination and SARS-CoV-2 variants. General study results and limits: Following vaccination, spike-specific CD8+ and CD4+ T cell responses reportedly exhibited substantial breadth. Responses of T cells in total may have been underestimated by the TCR breadth and depth analyses.

The method was immunoSEQ multiplex PCR; TCRdb's version includes in-frame clones alone and lacks a portion of them. The table includes approximately 340,000 clones, about 90% detected once. Notes on this clone: The antigen is not known.

Trimming took 2 bases from V and 4 from J, leaving 15 bases between them. CDR1 is PRHDT, CDR2 FYEKMQ, per germline (reference sequence). The CDR3 loop spans 16 amino acids. Material: peripheral blood, obtained after recovery from COVID-19. The chain combines TRBV13 with TRBJ2-1, with D hard to call. This clonotype was sampled from a human donor who had recovered from COVID-19. CDR3 loop: CASSLRLGLEYNEQFF. In DNA, the CDR3 is TGTGCCAGCAGCTTAAGGTTGGGGTTGGAGTACAATGAGCAGTTCTTC.